This T cell receptor (beta chain) was obtained from a study of blood T cell repertoires in COVID-19. Study details: Italy, Spain and the United States were the sources of the convalescent and acute COVID-19 samples. PBMCs, B-cell-depleted T cells, or T cells provided the cDNA or gDNA that made up the material.

Data came from immunoSEQ multiplex PCR; TCRdb stores just in-frame clones and leaves some out. The sample consists of fewer than 600,000 clones, roughly 90% of them appearing once. The study counted Cohort 3 donors as recovered given two negative PCRs, clearance, or symptom resolution. This receptor was identified in a woman aged 40 to 50 who had recovered from COVID-19. Input material: PBMCs or T cells enriched from blood (not recorded which).

The CDR3 bases are TGTGCCAGCAGCTTAGGAGGTGACAACTATGGCTACACCTTC. This translates into CASSLGGDNYGYTF. The V call is TRBV7-2, the J call TRBJ1-2; D uncertain. The CDR3 runs 14 residues. Deletions cut 1 base from V and 2 bases from J, with 8 bases between. The germline gives CDR1 SGHTA, CDR2 FQGNSA.